The following is a T cell receptor (beta chain) sequence with its context. In the authors' methods: Sequence data from immunoSEQ were junction-only and lacked quality scores; consequently, filtering differed. Sequenced by immunoSEQ multiplex PCR; TCRdb stores in-frame clones only, minus some. The DNA gave D and trimming, while V, J and clone size come from that table. Of 530,000 or so clones in the sample, over 60% were seen once. V lost 3 bases to trimming and J lost 6 bases, with 16 bases between them. CDR1 MDHEN and CDR2 SYDVKM come from the germline V gene. CDR3 length: 15 amino acids. These data come from a study of shared clonotypes between healthy human individuals.

The TCR sequence derives from a woman between 40 and 50 years old in good health. Some clones in this sample may be carry-over from other donors' samples. The chain has TRBV28 and TRBJ2-3; no definite D call. What was sequenced was PBMCs. The CDR3 DNA sequence: TGTGCCAGCAGTTTGGGTCAAATGTTGGCGGATACGCAGTATTTT. Translating it yields CASSLGQMLADTQYF. Complete variable domain (other parts from reference TRBV28 and TRBJ2-3): DVKVTQSSRYLVKRTGEKVFLECVQDMDHENMFWYRQDPGLGLRLIYFSYDVKMKEKGDIPEGYSVSREKKERFSLILESASTNQTSMYLCASSLGQMLADTQYFGPGTRLTVL.